This T cell receptor beta chain was found in a study of CDR3 diversity in severe acne (dated by TCRdb to the late 2010s). The germline V gene specifies SQVTM as CDR1 and ANQGSEA as CDR2. V is shortened by 4 bases, J by 1 base, and the region joining them spans 11 bases. The cysteine opens and the phenylalanine closes a CDR3 of 13 amino acids. CDR3 DNA only is kept here, 39 bases in frame from base 1. This clonotype showed up just a few times. What antigen it recognizes has not been identified. It has no much larger one-base neighbor in the sample; base qualities were not kept. The library was produced with PCR. The data were produced on an Illumina HiSeq 2000. TCRdb redid the processing of the public reads, applying fastp at Q25 and MiXCR, and retained in-frame beta chains. Every entry covers one CDR3 protein and lists the most common genes and DNA from its rows. In this sample the table shows 84,000 or so distinct CDR3 sequences, 45% to 50% of which occur a single time. The ten most abundant clones make up over 9.5% of the sample.

The TCR was taken from a male donor in good health, serving as a control. The V gene is TRBV29-1 and the J gene is TRBJ2-7; 6 matching bases give a weak D call of TRBD1. Sequences were obtained from blood. The CDR3 sequence is CSVVKDRSYEQYF. The nucleotide sequence reads as follows: TGCAGCGTTGTAAAGGACAGATCCTACGAGCAGTACTTC.